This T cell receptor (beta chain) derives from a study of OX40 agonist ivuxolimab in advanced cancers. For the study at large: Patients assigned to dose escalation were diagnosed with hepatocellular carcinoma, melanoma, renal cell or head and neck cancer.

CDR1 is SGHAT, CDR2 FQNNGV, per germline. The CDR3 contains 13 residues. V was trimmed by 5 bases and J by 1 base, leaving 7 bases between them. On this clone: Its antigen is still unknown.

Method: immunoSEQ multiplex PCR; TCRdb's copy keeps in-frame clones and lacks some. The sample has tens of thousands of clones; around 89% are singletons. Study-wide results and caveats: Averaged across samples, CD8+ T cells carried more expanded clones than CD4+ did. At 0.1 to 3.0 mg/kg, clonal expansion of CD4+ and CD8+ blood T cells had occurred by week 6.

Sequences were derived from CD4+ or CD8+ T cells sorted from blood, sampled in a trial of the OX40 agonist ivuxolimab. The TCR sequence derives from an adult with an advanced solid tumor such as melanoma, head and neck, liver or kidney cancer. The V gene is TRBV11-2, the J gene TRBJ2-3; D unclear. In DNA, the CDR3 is TGTGCCAGCAGCCAGGTGGGCACAGATACGCAGTATTTT. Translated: CASSQVGTDTQYF. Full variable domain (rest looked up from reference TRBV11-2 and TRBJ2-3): EAGVAQSPRYKIIEKRQSVAFWCNPISGHATLYWYQQILGQGPKLLIQFQNNGVVDDSQLPKDRFSAERLKGVDSTLKIQPAKLEDSAVYLCASSQVGTDTQYFGPGTRLTVL.